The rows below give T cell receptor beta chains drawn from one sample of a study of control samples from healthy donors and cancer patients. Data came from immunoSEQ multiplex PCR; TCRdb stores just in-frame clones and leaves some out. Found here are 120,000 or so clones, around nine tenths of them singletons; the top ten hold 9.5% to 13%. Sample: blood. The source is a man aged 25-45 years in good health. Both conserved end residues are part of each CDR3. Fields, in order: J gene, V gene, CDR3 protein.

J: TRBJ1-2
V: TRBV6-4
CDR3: CASSDSGGLGYTF

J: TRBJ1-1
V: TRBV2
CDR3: CASLETVTTEAFF

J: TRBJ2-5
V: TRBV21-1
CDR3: CASSNRARPGTPETQYF

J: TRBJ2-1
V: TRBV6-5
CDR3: CASSYQGMDAYNEQFF

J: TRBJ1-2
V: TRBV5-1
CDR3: CASSLAGGNYGYTF

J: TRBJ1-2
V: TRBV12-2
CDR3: CASRLPGLGANYGYTF

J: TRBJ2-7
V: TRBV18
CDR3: CASSPRDSSYEQYF

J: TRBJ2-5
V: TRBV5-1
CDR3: CASRSFGGGGETQYF

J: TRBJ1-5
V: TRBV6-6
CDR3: CASRGQGSGNQPQHF

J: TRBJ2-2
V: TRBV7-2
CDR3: CASSRGGDTGELFF

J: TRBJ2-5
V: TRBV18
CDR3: CASSPSLPGQGFGQYF

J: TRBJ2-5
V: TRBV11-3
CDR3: CASSPQQGLQETQYF

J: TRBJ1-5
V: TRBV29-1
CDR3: CSVVFYKASFQPQHF

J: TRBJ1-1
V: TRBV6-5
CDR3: CASSPRGNTEAFF

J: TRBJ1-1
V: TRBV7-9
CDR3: CASSLDRGPGTEAFF

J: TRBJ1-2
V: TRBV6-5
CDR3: CASSWTGGANYGYTF

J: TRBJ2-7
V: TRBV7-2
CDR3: CASSFKQPGGEQYF

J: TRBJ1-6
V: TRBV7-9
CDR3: CASSLARGISPLHF

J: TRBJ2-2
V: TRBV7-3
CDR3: CASSLQDRGNTGELFF

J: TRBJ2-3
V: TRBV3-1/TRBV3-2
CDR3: CASSPGTSGDTQYF

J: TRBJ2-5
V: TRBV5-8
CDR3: CASSFTGAQETQYF

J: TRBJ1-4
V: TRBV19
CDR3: CASSSEQEKLFF

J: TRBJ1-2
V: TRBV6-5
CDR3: CASGSGYGYTF

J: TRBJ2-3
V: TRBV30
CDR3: CAWSVGTGGPDTQYF

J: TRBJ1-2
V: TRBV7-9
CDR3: CASSSGRALGYGYTF

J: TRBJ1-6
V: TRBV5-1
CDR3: CASSFFLPATGVSSYNSPLHF

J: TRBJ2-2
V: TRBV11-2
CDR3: CASRPTSGGAGELFF

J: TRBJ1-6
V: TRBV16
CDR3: CASSQRQGNSPLHF

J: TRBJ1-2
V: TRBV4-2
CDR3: CASSQDGGGVDYGYTF

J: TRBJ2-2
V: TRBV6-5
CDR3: CASSLQGYTGELFF

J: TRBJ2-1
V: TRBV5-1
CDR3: CASSLARISYNEQFF

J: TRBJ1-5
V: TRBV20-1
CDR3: CSASTPGHENQPQHF

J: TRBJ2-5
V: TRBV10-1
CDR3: CASSDRQGERETQYF

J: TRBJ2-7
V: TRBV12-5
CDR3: CASGLDLTLNF

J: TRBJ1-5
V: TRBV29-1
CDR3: CSVEQGAGQPQHF

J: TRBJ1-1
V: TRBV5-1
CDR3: CASSSGWAEAFF

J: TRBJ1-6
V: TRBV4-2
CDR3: CASSQDSGQLGSPLHF

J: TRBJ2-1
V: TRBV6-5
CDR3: CASSYGAGDYNEQFF

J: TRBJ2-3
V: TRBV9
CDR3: CASSVGTSGGVTDTQYF

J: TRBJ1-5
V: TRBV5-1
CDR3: CASSPDGSNQPQHF

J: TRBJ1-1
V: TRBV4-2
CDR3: CASSQDLLNTEAFF

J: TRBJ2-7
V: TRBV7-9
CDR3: CASSFRTVQGHEQYF

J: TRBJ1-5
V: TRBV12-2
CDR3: CASRLDGQVVNQPQHF